Listed below are T cell receptor beta chains from one sample, sequenced in a study of T cell changes during pregnancy in multiple sclerosis. Profiling relied on immunoSEQ multiplex PCR, and the TCRdb table lists in-frame clones only, not all of them. The data hold over 35,000 clones, with around 93% observed a single time. Sequencing used CD8+ T cells from peripheral blood mononuclear cells, obtained in the third trimester of pregnancy. These receptors all stem from a female donor with multiple sclerosis, enrolled in a pregnancy study. Each CDR3 is given with its conserved first and last residue. A D gene is named only where the DNA matches it firmly. Size is stated for part of the rows, as once, few or many counts, or as a class when the clone is expanded.

d_gene: -
abundance: -
len: 14
j_gene: TRBJ2-1
v_gene: TRBV5-4
CDR3nt: TGTGCCAGCAGCTTATCCGACAGGAACAATGAGCAGTTCTTC
CDR3aa: CASSLSDRNNEQFF

d_gene: TRBD2
abundance: -
len: 15
j_gene: TRBJ2-7
v_gene: TRBV10-3
CDR3nt: TGTGCCATCAGTGACCCACTAGCGGGAGGCTACGAGCAGTACTTC
CDR3aa: CAISDPLAGGYEQYF

d_gene: -
abundance: -
len: 15
j_gene: TRBJ1-1
v_gene: TRBV28
CDR3nt: TGTGCCAGCAACCTCCAGTTTTCCGGGGACACTGAAGCTTTCTTT
CDR3aa: CASNLQFSGDTEAFF

d_gene: -
abundance: -
len: 18
j_gene: TRBJ1-2
v_gene: TRBV28
CDR3nt: TGTGCCAGCAGTTTCGACCTCACTCAGACAGGACGGACCTATGGCTACACCTTC
CDR3aa: CASSFDLTQTGRTYGYTF

d_gene: TRBD2
abundance: medium-sized
len: 13
j_gene: TRBJ2-1
v_gene: TRBV11-2
CDR3nt: TGTGCCAGCCTTGCTAGCGGGAGGGATGAGCAGTTCTTC
CDR3aa: CASLASGRDEQFF

d_gene: -
abundance: -
len: 14
j_gene: TRBJ2-7
v_gene: TRBV6-5
CDR3nt: TGTGCCAGCAGAGAAGGACTACATTCCGTTCAGCAGTACTTC
CDR3aa: CASREGLHSVQQYF

d_gene: TRBD2
abundance: -
len: 16
j_gene: TRBJ2-3
v_gene: TRBV19
CDR3nt: TGTGCCAGTACCCAAACACTAGCGGGCCGCACAGATACGCAGTATTTT
CDR3aa: CASTQTLAGRTDTQYF

d_gene: TRBD2
abundance: -
len: 15
j_gene: TRBJ2-7
v_gene: TRBV7-2
CDR3nt: TGTGCCAGCAGCACCACGGGACTAGTAGTGCTCGAGCAGTACTTC
CDR3aa: CASSTTGLVVLEQYF

d_gene: TRBD2
abundance: -
len: 17
j_gene: TRBJ2-3
v_gene: TRBV5-4
CDR3nt: TGTGCCAGCAGCTACGGGCTAGCGGGAGGGGACACAGATACGCAGTATTTT
CDR3aa: CASSYGLAGGDTDTQYF

d_gene: -
abundance: -
len: 12
j_gene: TRBJ2-1
v_gene: TRBV9
CDR3nt: TGTGCCAGCAGCGTAGCTACGAATGAGCAGTTCTTC
CDR3aa: CASSVATNEQFF

d_gene: -
abundance: once
len: 18
j_gene: TRBJ1-2
v_gene: TRBV27
CDR3nt: TGTGCCAGCAGTTGGGTAGGGGGAATTAATGACTTTAACTATGGCTACACCTTC
CDR3aa: CASSWVGGINDFNYGYTF

d_gene: TRBD2
abundance: -
len: 16
j_gene: TRBJ2-3
v_gene: TRBV27
CDR3nt: TGTGCCAGCAGTTTGATCCTAGCGGGAGGACCAGATACGCAGTATTTT
CDR3aa: CASSLILAGGPDTQYF

d_gene: TRBD1
abundance: -
len: 12
j_gene: TRBJ1-2
v_gene: TRBV2
CDR3nt: TGTGCCAGCAGTGGACAGGGGGATGGCTACACCTTC
CDR3aa: CASSGQGDGYTF

d_gene: TRBD1
abundance: -
len: 16
j_gene: TRBJ2-2
v_gene: TRBV19
CDR3nt: TGTGCCAGTACCCAGGACAGGGGAACAAGGATCGGGGAGCTGTTTTTT
CDR3aa: CASTQDRGTRIGELFF

d_gene: -
abundance: once
len: 12
j_gene: TRBJ2-7
v_gene: TRBV27
CDR3nt: TGTGCCAGCAGTAAGGGGTCCTACGAGCAGTACTTC
CDR3aa: CASSKGSYEQYF

d_gene: -
abundance: -
len: 17
j_gene: TRBJ2-7
v_gene: TRBV6-1
CDR3nt: TGTGCCAGCAGTGAAGCAAGGGTGGGATGGCGGGTGGCTGAGCAGTACTTC
CDR3aa: CASSEARVGWRVAEQYF

d_gene: -
abundance: -
len: 14
j_gene: TRBJ1-1
v_gene: TRBV7-6
CDR3nt: TGTGCCAGCAGCTTAGGGGGGCAAAACACTGAAGCTTTCTTT
CDR3aa: CASSLGGQNTEAFF

d_gene: -
abundance: -
len: 12
j_gene: TRBJ2-1
v_gene: TRBV9
CDR3nt: TGTGCCAGCAGCGTAGTGGCCAATGAGCAGTTCTTC
CDR3aa: CASSVVANEQFF

d_gene: TRBD1
abundance: -
len: 13
j_gene: TRBJ1-1
v_gene: TRBV27
CDR3nt: TGTGCCAGCAGTATCAACAGGGGCACTGAAGCTTTCTTT
CDR3aa: CASSINRGTEAFF

d_gene: -
abundance: -
len: 15
j_gene: TRBJ2-1
v_gene: TRBV19
CDR3nt: TGTGCCAGTACCCCCGGACTGTTATCCTACAATGAGCAGTTCTTC
CDR3aa: CASTPGLLSYNEQFF

d_gene: TRBD2
abundance: -
len: 14
j_gene: TRBJ2-1
v_gene: TRBV29-1
CDR3nt: TGCAGCGTTGAAGAGCCTAGCGGGAGAGGGGAGCAGTTCTTC
CDR3aa: CSVEEPSGRGEQFF

d_gene: -
abundance: -
len: 15
j_gene: TRBJ2-3
v_gene: TRBV7-8
CDR3nt: TGTGCCAGCAGCTTAGCGCGGGGACTCACAGATACGCAGTATTTT
CDR3aa: CASSLARGLTDTQYF

d_gene: -
abundance: -
len: 11
j_gene: TRBJ2-7
v_gene: TRBV19
CDR3nt: TGTGCCAGTAGTTCCAGTTACGAGCAGTACTTC
CDR3aa: CASSSSYEQYF

d_gene: TRBD1
abundance: once
len: 13
j_gene: TRBJ2-1
v_gene: TRBV29-1
CDR3nt: TGCAGCGTCTTGGGGACAGGGGACAATGAGCAGTTCTTC
CDR3aa: CSVLGTGDNEQFF

d_gene: TRBD2
abundance: once
len: 15
j_gene: TRBJ2-5
v_gene: TRBV6-5
CDR3nt: TGTGCCAGCAGAATAGGGATGACTAGCGGGGAGACCCAGTACTTC
CDR3aa: CASRIGMTSGETQYF

d_gene: -
abundance: -
len: 13
j_gene: TRBJ2-5
v_gene: TRBV6-6
CDR3nt: TGTGCCAGCACTCAGGGGAGGGGCGAGACCCAGTACTTC
CDR3aa: CASTQGRGETQYF

d_gene: TRBD1
abundance: -
len: 13
j_gene: TRBJ1-5
v_gene: TRBV30
CDR3nt: TGTGCCTGGGCTAAACAGGGGAATCAGCCCCAGCATTTT
CDR3aa: CAWAKQGNQPQHF

d_gene: TRBD2
abundance: few
len: 15
j_gene: TRBJ2-1
v_gene: TRBV15
CDR3nt: TGTGCCACCAGCAGCAGCGGGAGTCCCTACAATGAGCAGTTCTTC
CDR3aa: CATSSSGSPYNEQFF

d_gene: TRBD2
abundance: -
len: 17
j_gene: TRBJ2-1
v_gene: TRBV4-2
CDR3nt: TGTGCCAGCAGCCAAGATCCCCTAGCGGGAGGCCTCGTTGAGCAGTTCTTC
CDR3aa: CASSQDPLAGGLVEQFF

d_gene: -
abundance: few
len: 15
j_gene: TRBJ2-2
v_gene: TRBV5-5
CDR3nt: TGTGCCAGCAGCTTGGCAGACAGTTCCACCGGGGAGCTGTTTTTT
CDR3aa: CASSLADSSTGELFF

d_gene: -
abundance: -
len: 11
j_gene: TRBJ2-1
v_gene: TRBV5-4
CDR3nt: TGTGCCAGCAGCTCTAGCCTTAGGCAGTTCTTC
CDR3aa: CASSSSLRQFF

d_gene: -
abundance: -
len: 12
j_gene: TRBJ2-1
v_gene: TRBV19
CDR3nt: TGTGCCAGTAGTTCCGGGATCTATGAGCAGTTCTTC
CDR3aa: CASSSGIYEQFF

d_gene: -
abundance: -
len: 13
j_gene: TRBJ2-1
v_gene: TRBV27
CDR3nt: TGTGCCAGCAGCGGCGGGGTCGGCCCTGAGCAGTTCTTC
CDR3aa: CASSGGVGPEQFF

d_gene: TRBD1
abundance: -
len: 14
j_gene: TRBJ2-7
v_gene: TRBV6-5
CDR3nt: TGTGCCAGCAGACCTCTCAGGGGGTTCAACGAGCAGTACTTC
CDR3aa: CASRPLRGFNEQYF

d_gene: -
abundance: -
len: 15
j_gene: TRBJ2-7
v_gene: TRBV7-9
CDR3nt: TGTGCCAGCAGCTTAGTTCCTAGTCGGACCTACGAGCAGTACTTC
CDR3aa: CASSLVPSRTYEQYF